The 27 T cell receptor beta chains given below trace back to one sample, sequenced in a study of blood T cells in healthy people across ages. Using a J-beta primer mix together with a sample-barcoded 5' primer, a second PCR was run for roughly 6 to 11 cycles. TCRdb itself ran the 5' RACE reads through MiXCR, one entry per CDR3 protein. The table includes 800,000 or so distinct CDR3 sequences, roughly 60% detected once. Sequenced: blood. The receptor set was obtained from a man aged 30-40 years in good health.

The rearrangement links TRBV6-1 to TRBJ1-5, with D uncertain. Germline V gene sequence: CDR1 MNHNS, CDR2 SASEGT. V shed 6 bases and J shed 2 bases, with 23 bases lying between them. This CDR3 has 18 residues. The CDR3 region is CASSLSSPVQLGNQPQHF. Written as DNA, the CDR3 is TGTGCCAGCAGCCTTTCGTCTCCAGTCCAGTTGGGCAATCAGCCCCAGCATTTT.

The chain recombines TRBV5-1 with TRBJ1-2; 8 positions match TRBD1. V shed 9 bases and J 8 bases; nucleotides not matched to a gene: 6. The CDR3 is made up of 11 amino acids. The germline V gene has CDR1 SGHRS and CDR2 YFSETQ. For the CDR3, the DNA is TGCGCCACCGACAGGGGCGGAGGCTACACCTTC. Translating it yields CATDRGGGYTF.

The chain is built from TRBV7-2 and TRBJ2-5; D not resolved. CDR1 is SGHTA and CDR2 is FQGNSA in the germline V gene. The CDR3 contains 15 residues. Trimming pared 0 bases from V and 4 bases from J, leaving 12 bases between. In DNA, the CDR3 is TGTGCCAGCAGCTTAGCGGCCGCGCTTGTAGAGACCCAGTACTTC. Translation gives CASSLAAALVETQYF. The full variable domain, in which reference TRBV7-2 and TRBJ2-5 provide the parts outside the CDR3, is GAGVSQSPSNKVTEKGKDVELRCDPISGHTALYWYRQSLGQGLEFLIYFQGNSAPDKSGLPSDRFSAERTGGSVSTLTIQRTQQEDSAVYLCASSLAAALVETQYFGPGTRLLVL.

The chain has TRBV7-2 and TRBJ2-4; 8 bases match TRBD1. Germline V gene data show CDR1 as SGHTA and CDR2 as FQGNSA. The CDR3 is 15 amino acids. With V trimmed by 5 bases and J by 8 bases, 11 bases remained unmatched. The CDR3 here is CASSPRGQGADIQYF. CDR3 DNA sequence: TGTGCCAGCAGCCCCCGCGGGCAGGGGGCAGACATTCAGTACTTC.

CDR3 region: CASSPKQVASYEQYF. The CDR3 DNA follows: TGTGCCAGCTCACCGAAACAGGTCGCCTCCTACGAGCAGTACTTC. This chain links TRBV18 with TRBJ2-7; maybe TRBD1 (5 bases). This CDR3 is built from 15 residues. The V and J ends lost 3 bases and 0 bases respectively, with 12 bases between them. The germline V gene encodes CDR1 KGHSH and CDR2 LQKENI.

This clonotype was seen more than once but under ten times. The J gene is TRBJ2-1, the V gene TRBV7-3, with 16 bases lining up with TRBD2. The CDR3 sequence is 16 residues long. With 5 bases clipped from V and 8 bases from J, the junction kept 6 bases outside the gene matches. Germline loops: CDR1 SGHTA, CDR2 FQGTGA. CDR3 residues: CASSLGLAGGLDEQFF. The CDR3 DNA is TGTGCCAGCAGCCTGGGACTAGCGGGGGGGCTCGATGAGCAGTTCTTC.

The chain combines TRBV27 with TRBJ2-1; D gene uncertain. With 6 bases removed from V and 1 base from J, the gap between germline ends came to 13 bases. In germline, CDR1 is MNHEY, CDR2 SMNVEV (reference sequence). This CDR3 region has 15 residues. The DNA for the CDR3 is TGTGCCAGCAGCCTACTCGACGCATCCTACAATGAGCAGTTCTTC. Protein product: CASSLLDASYNEQFF.

The chain recombines TRBV4-3 with TRBJ2-1; D gene uncertain. This CDR3 comprises 14 residues. Germline V lookup: CDR1 LGHNA, CDR2 YSLEER. V was clipped by 2 bases and J by 0 bases, with 5 bases between them. DNA for the CDR3: TGCGCCAGCAGCCAAAGGAGCTCCTACAATGAGCAGTTCTTC. Translated, it gives CASSQRSSYNEQFF.

The chain employs TRBV6-6 and TRBJ1-1, with D hard to call. The CDR3 sequence is 12 residues long. Germline CDR1 reads MNHNY; CDR2 reads SVGAGI (reference sequence). V lost 4 bases, J lost 6 bases, and 9 bases lay in between. The CDR3 reads CASSLTVPEAFF. CDR3 in DNA: TGTGCCAGCAGTTTAACAGTTCCTGAAGCTTTCTTT.

The CDR3 DNA follows: TGTGCCAGCAGCGTTAGGGGGACAGAATACAATGAGCAGTTCTTC. This gives the protein CASSVRGTEYNEQFF. This chain links TRBV9 with TRBJ2-1; 7 bases line up with TRBD1. Trimming took 2 bases from V and 4 from J; bases not matched to a gene: 6. CDR1 SGDLS and CDR2 YYNGEE come from the germline V gene. The CDR3 is 15 residues long.

This chain joins TRBV29-1 and TRBJ1-2; the D is unclear. Trimming shortened V by 2 bases and J by 10 bases, and 11 bases separated the two germline ends. This CDR3 has 11 residues. Germline CDR1 is SQVTM and CDR2 is ANQGSEA. Here the CDR3 DNA reads TGCAGCGTTGAATCGAGACTTGACTACACCTTC. Its protein product is CSVESRLDYTF.

This clonotype was seen more than once but under ten times. The chain couples TRBV6-6 to TRBJ2-1, with D hard to call. The CDR3 runs to 12 residues. Per germline, CDR1 MNHNY and CDR2 SVGAGI (reference sequence). Between the trimmed V and J ends, which lost 2 bases and 9 bases, there was a span of 8 bases. The CDR3: CASSYDVTEQFF. The CDR3 nucleotides are TGTGCCAGCAGTTACGACGTGACTGAGCAGTTCTTC.

The chain is built from TRBV12-3 or TRBV12-4 and TRBJ2-4, with D possibly matching TRBD1 (6 bases). The J call is doubtful: the DNA matches TRBJ2-7 better. The length of the CDR3 is 13 residues. CDR3 sequence: CASKELTGYEQYF. The CDR3 DNA reads TGTGCCAGCAAGGAACTTACAGGGTACGAGCAGTACTTC.

The rearrangement joins TRBV10-3 to TRBJ2-1; the match to TRBD2 covers 9 bases. The assigned J gene may be wrong: the sequence end matches TRBJ2-7 better. The length of the CDR3 is 15 residues. Germline V CDR1 and CDR2: ENHRY, SYGVKD. The CDR3 spells CAISEPSGTTYEQYF. The CDR3 DNA reads as TGTGCCATCAGTGAGCCTAGCGGGACGACCTACGAGCAGTACTTC.

This clonotype has a handful of counts. V usage is TRBV27 and J usage is TRBJ2-7; the D gene is possibly TRBD1 (5 bases). V was cut by 3 bases and J by 2 bases, with 8 bases left in between. Per the germline V gene, CDR1 is MNHEY and CDR2 is SMNVEV (reference sequence). CDR3 length: 13 amino acids. CDR3 in amino acids: CASSFGATYEQYF. The CDR3 nucleotides are TGTGCCAGCAGTTTTGGGGCAACCTACGAGCAGTACTTC.

The chain combines TRBV7-8 with TRBJ2-5; 8 nucleotides align to TRBD2. CDR1 is SGHVS, CDR2 FQNEAQ, per germline. J lost 3 bases, V lost 3 bases, and 3 bases had no gene match. This CDR3 is built from 14 residues. The CDR3 protein is CASSFAGGEETQYF. The CDR3 DNA is TGTGCCAGCAGCTTCGCGGGGGGAGAAGAGACCCAGTACTTC.

Regarding this clonotype: An end of the junction differs from the germline gene, which may be a read error. The rearrangement joins TRBV28 to TRBJ1-6, with D unclear. The germline V gene encodes CDR1 MDHEN and CDR2 SYDVKM. CDR3 length equals 15 residues. CDR3 bases: TGTGCCAGCAGTGCCGGATTGCCCTATAATTCACCCCCCCACTTT. This encodes CASSAGLPYNSPPHF. The full variable domain, its missing parts supplied by reference TRBV28 and TRBJ1-6, is DVKVTQSSRYLVKRTGEKVFLECVQDMDHENMFWYRQDPGLGLRLIYFSYDVKMKEKGDIPEGYSVSREKKERFSLILESASTNQTSMYLCASSAGLPYNSPPHFGNGTRLTVT.

The CDR3 sequence is CASKDRVSSYEQYF. CDR3 nucleotide sequence: TGTGCCAGCAAGGACAGGGTTAGCTCCTACGAGCAGTACTTC. The rearrangement joins TRBV2 to TRBJ2-7; 8 bases match TRBD1. The CDR3 sequence is 14 residues long. The germline gives CDR1 SNHLY, CDR2 FYNNEI. The J segment lost 0 bases and the V segment lost 7 bases, leaving 5 bases of the junction unmatched.

The rearrangement joins TRBV20-1 to TRBJ2-5; TRBD2 matches at 10 bases. CDR3 size: 14 residues. V lost 4 bases and J lost 3; bases outside the gene matches: 5. Germline V lookup: CDR1 DFQATT, CDR2 SNEGSKA (reference sequence). CDR3 DNA sequence: TGCAGTGCTAAGCGGACTAGCGGAGAAGAGACCCAGTACTTC. Translating it yields CSAKRTSGEETQYF.

Points on this clonotype: The junction differs from germline at one of its ends, possibly a read error. The V gene is TRBV4-3, the J gene TRBJ2-1, with TRBD1 matching 7 bases. This CDR3 has 18 amino acids. Germline V gene sequence: CDR1 LGHNA, CDR2 YSLEER. The CDR3, as DNA: TGCGCCAGCAGCCCCCTATCGGATCGACAGGGTGGTTGGAATGAGCCGTTCTTC. It codes for CASSPLSDRQGGWNEPFF.

V usage is TRBV20-1 and J usage is TRBJ2-1; possible D gene TRBD2, 6 bases. Between the trimmed V and J ends, which lost 5 bases and 1 base, there was a span of 18 bases. The CDR3 is made up of 16 amino acids. The V gene's germline CDR1 is DFQATT and CDR2 SNEGSKA (reference sequence). The CDR3 DNA follows: TGCAGTGCTGGGGACCAAATAGCGGTTTCCTACAATGAGCAGTTCTTC. Residues: CSAGDQIAVSYNEQFF.

As DNA, the CDR3 is TGCGCCAGCAGCTCCCCATCGACTAGCGGGTTGAGCTCCTACAATGAGCAGTTCTTC. Translated, it gives CASSSPSTSGLSSYNEQFF. This sequence joins TRBV5-1 and TRBJ2-1; TRBD2 matches at 10 bases. Per germline, CDR1 SGHRS and CDR2 YFSETQ. V was pared by 3 bases and J by 0 bases, with 12 bases of the junction left unmatched. The CDR3 consists of 19 residues.

This clonotype was seen at least ten times. The chain has TRBV4-2 and TRBJ2-7; 7 bases line up with TRBD2. V lost 8 bases, J lost 5 bases, and 12 bases stayed unmatched. In germline, CDR1 is LGHNA, CDR2 YNFKEQ. This CDR3 region has 14 residues. The DNA of the CDR3 is TGTGCCAGCCGACGCCGACTCACTAGCGACGAGCAGTACTTC. This codes for CASRRRLTSDEQYF.

This chain connects TRBV7-2 to TRBJ1-1, with a weak D call TRBD1 (5 bases). CDR1 is SGHTA, CDR2 FQGNSA, per germline. This CDR3 contains 16 residues. Trimming removed 5 bases at V and 4 bases at J, with 20 bases between. CDR3 region: CASSTNTRGWGTEAFF. CDR3 nucleotides: TGTGCCAGCAGCACTAATACTAGGGGCTGGGGCACTGAAGCTTTCTTT.

This chain links TRBV5-1 with TRBJ2-5; D possibly corresponds to TRBD1 (6 bases). Near its end, the DNA agrees better with TRBJ2-7, so the J call may be wrong. The germline gives CDR1 SGHRS, CDR2 YFSETQ. The CDR3 length is 11 residues. CDR3: CASNTGNEQYF. The CDR3, as DNA: TGCGCCAGTAATACAGGGAACGAGCAGTACTTC.

The chain has TRBV6-5 and TRBJ1-1; no definite D call. The germline CDR1 and CDR2 sequences are MNHEY and SVGAGI. Trimming pared 5 bases from V and 1 base from J, leaving 8 bases between. The CDR3 is 13 amino acids. The CDR3 DNA reads TGTGCCAGCAGTCCTCTGGCGAACACTGAAGCTTTCTTT. It translates to CASSPLANTEAFF.

The count of this clonotype is one. This chain uses TRBV6-5 with TRBJ2-3; D unresolved. V gave up 0 bases and J gave up 0 bases, with 13 bases separating them. The CDR3 contains 17 residues. CDR1 is MNHEY, CDR2 SVGAGI, per germline. CDR3 bases: TGTGCCAGCAGTTACTCAGGACCAGCGATGAGCACAGATACGCAGTATTTT. Translation gives CASSYSGPAMSTDTQYF.